This T cell receptor beta chain comes out of a study of T cell changes during pregnancy in multiple sclerosis (dated by TCRdb to between 2017 and 2020). Study-wide context: The study looked at changes in the T cell repertoire across pregnancy in women with multiple sclerosis.

This clone was seen a single time. The antigen it recognizes is unknown. Base qualities were left out, and no much larger clone turns up one base away. V was cut back by 3 bases and J by 8 bases, leaving a gap of 14 bases between them. CDR1 and CDR2 were assigned from the germline V gene (reference sequence) as LNHDA and SQIVND. Reading from cysteine to phenylalanine, the CDR3 counts 14 amino acids. Left in the record is the CDR3 DNA by itself, 42 bases read in frame from the first base. Library method: the immunoSEQ multiplex PCR assay. Entries here come from immuneACCESS through TCRdb and include only in-frame sequences with V and J called. Some clones fail to appear in such tables; in the studies checked, an unresolved V gene covers under half of the shortfall, and the cause of the remainder is unknown. This sample comprises some 37,000 clones, approximately 91% of them detected only once. The top ten clonotypes cover over 9% of the sample.

The rearranged segments are TRBV19 and TRBJ1-3; D gene: possibly TRBD1, on 5 matching bases. This receptor was identified in a female donor with multiple sclerosis, enrolled in a pregnancy study. Here the sequenced sample was CD8+ T cells from peripheral blood mononuclear cells, taken in the third trimester of pregnancy. The CDR3 in this case is CASSMGGTRDTIYF. Read as DNA, the sequence is TGTGCCAGTAGTATGGGGGGGACCCGGGACACCATATATTTT. The full variable domain, completed from the reference TRBV19 and TRBJ1-3 proteins outside the CDR3, reads DGGITQSPKYLFRKEGQNVTLSCEQNLNHDAMYWYRQDPGQGLRLIYYSQIVNDFQKGDIAEGYSVSREKKESFPLTVTSAQKNPTAFYLCASSMGGTRDTIYFGEGSWLTVV.